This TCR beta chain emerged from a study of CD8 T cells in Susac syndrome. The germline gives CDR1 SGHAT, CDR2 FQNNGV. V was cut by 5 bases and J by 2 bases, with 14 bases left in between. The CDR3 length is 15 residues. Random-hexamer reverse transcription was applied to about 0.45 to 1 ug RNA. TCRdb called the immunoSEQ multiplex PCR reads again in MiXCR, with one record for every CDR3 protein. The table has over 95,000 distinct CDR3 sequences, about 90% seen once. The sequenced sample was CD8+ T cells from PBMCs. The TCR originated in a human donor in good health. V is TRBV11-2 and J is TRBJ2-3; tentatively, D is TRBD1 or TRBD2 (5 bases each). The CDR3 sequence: CASSPARGATDTQYF. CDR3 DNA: TGTGCCAGCAGCCCCGCCCGGGGCGCCACAGATACGCAGTATTTT.